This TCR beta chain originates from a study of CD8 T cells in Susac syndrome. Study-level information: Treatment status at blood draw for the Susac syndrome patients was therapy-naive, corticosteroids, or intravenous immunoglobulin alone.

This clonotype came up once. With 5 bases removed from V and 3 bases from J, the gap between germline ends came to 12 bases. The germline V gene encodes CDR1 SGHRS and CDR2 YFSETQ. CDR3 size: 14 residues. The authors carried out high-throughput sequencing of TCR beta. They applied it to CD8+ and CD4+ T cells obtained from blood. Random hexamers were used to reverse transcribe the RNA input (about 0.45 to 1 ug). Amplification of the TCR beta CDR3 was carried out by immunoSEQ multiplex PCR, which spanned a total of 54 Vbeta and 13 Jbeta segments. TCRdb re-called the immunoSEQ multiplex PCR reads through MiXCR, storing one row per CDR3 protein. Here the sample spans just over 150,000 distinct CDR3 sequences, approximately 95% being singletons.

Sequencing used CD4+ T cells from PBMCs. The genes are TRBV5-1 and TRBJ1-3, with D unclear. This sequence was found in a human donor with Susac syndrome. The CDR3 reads CASSSGDDGNTIYF. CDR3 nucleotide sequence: TGCGCCAGCAGTTCCGGAGACGATGGAAACACCATATATTTT.